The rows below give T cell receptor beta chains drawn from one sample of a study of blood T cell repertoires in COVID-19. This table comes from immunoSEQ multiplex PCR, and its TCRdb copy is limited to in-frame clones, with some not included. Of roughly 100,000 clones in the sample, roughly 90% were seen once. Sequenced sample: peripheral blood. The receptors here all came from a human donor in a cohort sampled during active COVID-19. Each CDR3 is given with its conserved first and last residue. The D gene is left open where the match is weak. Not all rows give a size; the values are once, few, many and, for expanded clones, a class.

cdr3_nt: TGCGCCAGCAGCCACAACGTAGCGGGAGGGCCAGGTGAGCAGTTCTTC
cdr3_aa: CASSHNVAGGPGEQFF
d_call: TRBD2
clone_size: once
j_call: TRBJ2-1
v_call: TRBV4-1

cdr3_nt: TGTGCCAGTAGTATGGACAATACCTACGAGCAGTACTTC
cdr3_aa: CASSMDNTYEQYF
d_call: NA
clone_size: once
j_call: TRBJ2-7
v_call: TRBV19

cdr3_nt: TGTGCCAGCAGACCGGACAGGGGGCGCATGAACACTGAAGCTTTCTTT
cdr3_aa: CASRPDRGRMNTEAFF
d_call: TRBD1
clone_size: once
j_call: TRBJ1-1
v_call: TRBV5-4

cdr3_nt: TGTGCCAGCAGCCAGCATGCCGGGACAGGGACCCAGTACTTC
cdr3_aa: CASSQHAGTGTQYF
d_call: TRBD1
clone_size: NA
j_call: TRBJ2-5
v_call: TRBV5-6

cdr3_nt: TGTGCCAGCAGTCCGACAGGGACCACTGAAGCTTTCTTT
cdr3_aa: CASSPTGTTEAFF
d_call: TRBD1
clone_size: NA
j_call: TRBJ1-1
v_call: TRBV6-5

cdr3_nt: TGTGCCAGCAGCTTACATTGGAGCTCCTACAATGAGCAGTTCTTC
cdr3_aa: CASSLHWSSYNEQFF
d_call: NA
clone_size: NA
j_call: TRBJ2-1
v_call: TRBV7-6

cdr3_nt: TGTGCCAGCAGCGAACAGGGCCCTAACTATGGCTACACCTTC
cdr3_aa: CASSEQGPNYGYTF
d_call: NA
clone_size: NA
j_call: TRBJ1-2
v_call: TRBV2

cdr3_nt: TGTGCCAGCAGTCGGGCGGACAGCTCTGGAAACACCATATATTTT
cdr3_aa: CASSRADSSGNTIYF
d_call: NA
clone_size: NA
j_call: TRBJ1-3
v_call: TRBV3-1/TRBV3-2

cdr3_nt: TGTGCCTGGAGCGGGAACTCTGGGGCCAACGTCCTGACTTTC
cdr3_aa: CAWSGNSGANVLTF
d_call: NA
clone_size: NA
j_call: TRBJ2-6
v_call: TRBV30

cdr3_nt: TGTGCCAGCAGCGTACTGGGGGGGTACAATGAGCAGTTCTTC
cdr3_aa: CASSVLGGYNEQFF
d_call: TRBD2
clone_size: few
j_call: TRBJ2-1
v_call: TRBV9

cdr3_nt: TGTGCCAGCAGTTTTTCGGGAGGGGCCAAAAACATTCAGTACTTC
cdr3_aa: CASSFSGGAKNIQYF
d_call: TRBD2
clone_size: NA
j_call: TRBJ2-4
v_call: TRBV28

cdr3_nt: TGCAGTGCTAGTTCTTGGCTAGCGGTGAGTAATGAGCAGTTCTTC
cdr3_aa: CSASSWLAVSNEQFF
d_call: TRBD2
clone_size: NA
j_call: TRBJ2-1
v_call: TRBV20-1

cdr3_nt: TGTGCCACCCGGGACAGGGGGTGGATAGACCCCTACGAGCAGTACTTC
cdr3_aa: CATRDRGWIDPYEQYF
d_call: TRBD1
clone_size: medium-sized
j_call: TRBJ2-7
v_call: TRBV24-1

cdr3_nt: TGTGCCAGCAGCCAATCGGAGGGATACTTCACTGAAGCTTTCTTT
cdr3_aa: CASSQSEGYFTEAFF
d_call: NA
clone_size: NA
j_call: TRBJ1-1
v_call: TRBV16

cdr3_nt: TGTGCCATCAGCGACTTCAGGGAACCCAACTACGAGCAGTACTTC
cdr3_aa: CAISDFREPNYEQYF
d_call: NA
clone_size: NA
j_call: TRBJ2-7
v_call: TRBV10-3

cdr3_nt: TGTGCCAGCAGTGAATCCAGGAATTCCTACGAGCAGTACTTC
cdr3_aa: CASSESRNSYEQYF
d_call: NA
clone_size: NA
j_call: TRBJ2-7
v_call: TRBV6-1

cdr3_nt: TGTGCCAGCAGTGAAGTACATACATCTGGAAACACCATATATTTT
cdr3_aa: CASSEVHTSGNTIYF
d_call: NA
clone_size: NA
j_call: TRBJ1-3
v_call: TRBV6-1

cdr3_nt: TGTGCCAGCAGTTTATTGAGTGGTAGCGGGGGGCAAAACTACAATGAGCAGTTCTTC
cdr3_aa: CASSLLSGSGGQNYNEQFF
d_call: TRBD2
clone_size: NA
j_call: TRBJ2-1
v_call: TRBV28

cdr3_nt: TGTGCCAGCAGCCAAGCCCCCAGGGGCGGCGGCAATCAGCCCCAGCATTTT
cdr3_aa: CASSQAPRGGGNQPQHF
d_call: NA
clone_size: NA
j_call: TRBJ1-5
v_call: TRBV4-2

cdr3_nt: TGCGCCAGCAGTGAGGAGACAGGACACATGAGCACTGAAGCTTTCTTT
cdr3_aa: CASSEETGHMSTEAFF
d_call: NA
clone_size: NA
j_call: TRBJ1-1
v_call: TRBV10-1

cdr3_nt: TGTGCCACCAGTGATTCATCAACCGCTACCTCCTACAATGAGCAGTTCTTC
cdr3_aa: CATSDSSTATSYNEQFF
d_call: NA
clone_size: NA
j_call: TRBJ2-1
v_call: TRBV24-1

cdr3_nt: TGTGCCAGCAGCAAAGTGGACGGGAGGGTTCTGGGCTCCTACAATGAGCAGTTCTTC
cdr3_aa: CASSKVDGRVLGSYNEQFF
d_call: NA
clone_size: NA
j_call: TRBJ2-1
v_call: TRBV21-1

cdr3_nt: TGTGCCTGGACCCGACCCCCTATGACTAGCGGGGGTATAAACACCGGGGAGCTGTTTTTT
cdr3_aa: CAWTRPPMTSGGINTGELFF
d_call: TRBD2
clone_size: NA
j_call: TRBJ2-2
v_call: TRBV30

cdr3_nt: TGTGCCAGCAGCCCAGGGAGGGACCAGCCCCAGCATTTT
cdr3_aa: CASSPGRDQPQHF
d_call: NA
clone_size: few
j_call: TRBJ1-5
v_call: TRBV5-6

cdr3_nt: TGTGCCATAGACGGGGGAAACACCGGGGAGCTGTTTTTT
cdr3_aa: CAIDGGNTGELFF
d_call: NA
clone_size: NA
j_call: TRBJ2-2
v_call: TRBV19

cdr3_nt: TGTGCCAGCAAACTGGAGCAGGGGGACAATCAGCCCCAGCATTTT
cdr3_aa: CASKLEQGDNQPQHF
d_call: TRBD1
clone_size: NA
j_call: TRBJ1-5
v_call: TRBV28

cdr3_nt: TGTGCCAGCAAGGGGGAGTATTCACCCCTCCACTTT
cdr3_aa: CASKGEYSPLHF
d_call: NA
clone_size: NA
j_call: TRBJ1-6
v_call: TRBV2

cdr3_nt: TGCAGCGCCACTACAGGGGCTTGGGGTACGCAGTATTTT
cdr3_aa: CSATTGAWGTQYF
d_call: TRBD1
clone_size: NA
j_call: TRBJ2-3
v_call: TRBV29-1

cdr3_nt: TGTGCCAGCAGTTTTACTATAACCTACGAGCAGTACTTC
cdr3_aa: CASSFTITYEQYF
d_call: NA
clone_size: many
j_call: TRBJ2-7
v_call: TRBV27

cdr3_nt: TGTGCCAGCAGTGACGACAGCTATAGCAATCAGCCCCAGCATTTT
cdr3_aa: CASSDDSYSNQPQHF
d_call: NA
clone_size: few
j_call: TRBJ1-5
v_call: TRBV6-1

cdr3_nt: TGTGCCAGCTCACGTTCCCGGGACAGGGTGATCGAGCAGTACTTC
cdr3_aa: CASSRSRDRVIEQYF
d_call: TRBD1
clone_size: once
j_call: TRBJ2-7
v_call: TRBV18

cdr3_nt: TGTGCCAGCAGCTCCAGGGGACTAGCGGCCACAGATACGCAGTATTTT
cdr3_aa: CASSSRGLAATDTQYF
d_call: TRBD2
clone_size: NA
j_call: TRBJ2-3
v_call: TRBV7-2

cdr3_nt: TGTGCCAGCAGCTTCTATACTAGTATACAAGAGACCCAGTACTTC
cdr3_aa: CASSFYTSIQETQYF
d_call: NA
clone_size: NA
j_call: TRBJ2-5
v_call: TRBV7-9

cdr3_nt: TGTGCCAGCGCGATCCTCATGAACACTGAAGCTTTCTTT
cdr3_aa: CASAILMNTEAFF
d_call: NA
clone_size: NA
j_call: TRBJ1-1
v_call: TRBV28

cdr3_nt: TGTGCCAGCAGCTTATTTCGCTACAATGAGCAGTTCTTC
cdr3_aa: CASSLFRYNEQFF
d_call: NA
clone_size: NA
j_call: TRBJ2-1
v_call: TRBV7-3

cdr3_nt: TGTGCCAGCAGCACTGCTAGCGGGGGGTCGGTCCTCACAGATACGCAGTATTTT
cdr3_aa: CASSTASGGSVLTDTQYF
d_call: TRBD2
clone_size: NA
j_call: TRBJ2-3
v_call: TRBV9

cdr3_nt: TGTGCTAGTGGTTTAGGGGGCGATGGCTACACCTTC
cdr3_aa: CASGLGGDGYTF
d_call: TRBD1
clone_size: NA
j_call: TRBJ1-2
v_call: TRBV12-5